This T cell receptor (beta chain) was recovered during a study of T cell repertoires in cytomegalovirus infection (dated by TCRdb to about 2019). About the study as a whole: Donor HLA type was relevant to the analysis, as public TCR beta signatures indicated carriage of CMV infection together with the matching HLA type.

For this clonotype: The antigen it binds to is not known. No base quality information exists; no much larger clone differs at one position.

The full study reports these points: The ex vivo response was dominated by HLA-C-restricted CMV-specific TCR beta clonotypes, and the single most frequent clonotype in two of eight donors was supplied by these HLA-C-restricted clonotypes. In both this cohort and an independent cohort of 350 to 400 donors, the cumulative frequency of public TCR beta family members distinguished carriers of CMV infection plus the relevant HLA type.

The run used an Illumina HiSeq 1500. Starting from the raw public reads, TCRdb applied fastp trimming at Q25, assembled clones with MiXCR and retained in-frame beta chains. CDR3 protein duplicates are merged, each entry listing the most common genes and DNA. The sample table contains a few hundred thousand distinct CDR3 sequences; only one count was recorded for roughly 29% of them. Around 13% of the sample lies in the top ten. The TCR comes from a human donor in good health (CMV status not recorded). Some clones in this sample may be carry-over from other donors' samples. Specimen: PBMCs.

In nucleotide form, the sequence is TGTGCCAGCAGCTCCCGGACAGGCGGGAGTTCAGATACGCAGTATTTT. Its protein product is CASSSRTGGSSDTQYF. The chain couples TRBV5-5 to TRBJ2-3; the D match is possibly TRBD1 or TRBD2, with 7 bases aligned in each. V loses 3 bases, J loses 4 bases, and the germline ends lie 18 bases apart. CDR1 and CDR2 are drawn from the germline V gene (reference sequence): SGHKS, YYEKEE. From its cysteine to its phenylalanine, the CDR3 spans 16 amino acids. Kept here is only the CDR3 DNA, which spans 48 bases and is read in frame from base 1.